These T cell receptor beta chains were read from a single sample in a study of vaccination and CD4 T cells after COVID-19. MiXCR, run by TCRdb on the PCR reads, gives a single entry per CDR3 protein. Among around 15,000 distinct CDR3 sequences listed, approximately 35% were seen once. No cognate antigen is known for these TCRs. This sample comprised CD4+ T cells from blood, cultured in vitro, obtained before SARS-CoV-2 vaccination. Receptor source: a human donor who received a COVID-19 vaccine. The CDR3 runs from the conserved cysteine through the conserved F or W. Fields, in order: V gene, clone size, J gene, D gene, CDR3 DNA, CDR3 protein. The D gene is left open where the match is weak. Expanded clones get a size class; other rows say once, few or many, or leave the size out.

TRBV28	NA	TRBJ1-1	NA	TGTGCCAGCAGTTGGAGGAACACTGAAGCTTTCTTT	CASSWRNTEAFF
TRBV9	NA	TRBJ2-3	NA	TGTGCCAGCAGCCCTGCTAGAGGGGGGGCTGCAGATACGCAGTATTTT	CASSPARGGAADTQYF
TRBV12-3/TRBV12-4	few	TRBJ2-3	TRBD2	TGTGCCAGCAGTTTCTTTAGCGGGGGGGCGGGCACAGATACGCAGTATTTT	CASSFFSGGAGTDTQYF
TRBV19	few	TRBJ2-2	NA	TGTGCCAGTAGGACCACAGTTGACACCGGGGAGCTGTTTTTT	CASRTTVDTGELFF
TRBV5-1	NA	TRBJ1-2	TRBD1	TGCGCCAGCAGCTTGGAAGAGACAGGGCTATATGGCTACACCTTC	CASSLEETGLYGYTF
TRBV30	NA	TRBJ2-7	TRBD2	TGTGCCTGGAGTGACCAGCGGGGGGGCGACGAGCAGTACTTC	CAWSDQRGGDEQYF
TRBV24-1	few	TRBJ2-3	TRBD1	TGTGCCACCAGTGTCGGTGGACAGGGCACAGATACGCAGTATTTT	CATSVGGQGTDTQYF
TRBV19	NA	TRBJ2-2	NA	TGTGCCAGTAGTATGTTCACCGCCACCTCCACCGGGGAGCTGTTTTTT	CASSMFTATSTGELFF
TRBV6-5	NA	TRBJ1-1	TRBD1	TGTGCCAGCAGTTACTCACAGGGGAGCACTGAAGCTTTCTTT	CASSYSQGSTEAFF
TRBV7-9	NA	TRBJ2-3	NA	TGTGCCAGCAGCTTAGGAGGGGCTCGGTATTTT	CASSLGGARYF
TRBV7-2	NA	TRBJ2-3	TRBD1	TGTGCCAGCAGCTCCCGGGACAGGGGAGGAAGAGATACGCAGTATTTT	CASSSRDRGGRDTQYF
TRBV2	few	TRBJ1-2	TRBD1	TGTGCCAGCAGTTCGGACAGGGGCTATGGCTACACCTTC	CASSSDRGYGYTF
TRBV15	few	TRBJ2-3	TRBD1	TGTGCCACCAGCAGACAGGCCACAGGGGTGGCAGATACGCAGTATTTT	CATSRQATGVADTQYF
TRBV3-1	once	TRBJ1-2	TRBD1	TGTGCCAGCAGCCAAGGGACAGGTTATGGCTACACCTTC	CASSQGTGYGYTF
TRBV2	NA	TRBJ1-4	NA	TGTGCCAGCAGTGTACAGGGTCCGACTAATGAAAAACTGTTTTTT	CASSVQGPTNEKLFF